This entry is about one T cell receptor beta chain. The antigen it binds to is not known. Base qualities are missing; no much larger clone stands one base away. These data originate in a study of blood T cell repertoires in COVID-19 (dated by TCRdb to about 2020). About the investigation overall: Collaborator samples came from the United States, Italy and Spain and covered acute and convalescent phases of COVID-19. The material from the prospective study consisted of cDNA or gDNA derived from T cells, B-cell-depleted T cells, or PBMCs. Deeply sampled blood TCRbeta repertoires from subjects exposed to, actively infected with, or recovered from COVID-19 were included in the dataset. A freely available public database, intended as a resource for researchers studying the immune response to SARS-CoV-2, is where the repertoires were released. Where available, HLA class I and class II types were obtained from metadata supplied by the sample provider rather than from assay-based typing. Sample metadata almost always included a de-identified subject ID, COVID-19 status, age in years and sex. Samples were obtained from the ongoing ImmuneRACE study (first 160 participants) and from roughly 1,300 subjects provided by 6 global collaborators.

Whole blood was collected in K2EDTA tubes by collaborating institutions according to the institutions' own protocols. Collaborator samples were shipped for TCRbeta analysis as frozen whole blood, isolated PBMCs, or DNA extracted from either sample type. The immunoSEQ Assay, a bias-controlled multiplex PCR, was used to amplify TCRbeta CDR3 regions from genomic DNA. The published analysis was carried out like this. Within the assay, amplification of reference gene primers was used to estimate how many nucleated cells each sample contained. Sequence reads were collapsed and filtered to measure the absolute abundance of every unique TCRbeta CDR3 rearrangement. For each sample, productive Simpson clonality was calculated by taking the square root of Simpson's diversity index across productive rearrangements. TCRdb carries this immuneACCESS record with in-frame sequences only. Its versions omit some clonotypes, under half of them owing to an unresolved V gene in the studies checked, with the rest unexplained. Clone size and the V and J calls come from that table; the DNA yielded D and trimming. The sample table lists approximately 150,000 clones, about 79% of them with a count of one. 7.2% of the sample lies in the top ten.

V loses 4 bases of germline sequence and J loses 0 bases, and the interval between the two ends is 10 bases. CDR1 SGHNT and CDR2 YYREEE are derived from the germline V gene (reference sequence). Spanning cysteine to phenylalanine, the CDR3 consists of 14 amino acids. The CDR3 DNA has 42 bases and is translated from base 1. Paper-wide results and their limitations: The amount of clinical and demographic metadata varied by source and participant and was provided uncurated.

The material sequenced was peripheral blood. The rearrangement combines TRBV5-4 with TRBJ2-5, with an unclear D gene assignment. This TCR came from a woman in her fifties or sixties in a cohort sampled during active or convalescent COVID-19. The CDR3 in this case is CASSPSRDQETQYF. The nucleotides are TGTGCCAGCAGCCCCTCCCGGGACCAAGAGACCCAGTACTTC.